This TCR beta chain was captured in a study of CD8 T cells in ankylosing spondylitis (TCRdb year 2017). A note on the overall study: The study profiled T cell receptor beta repertoires in healthy donors and ankylosing spondylitis patients to find disease-linked TCR variants. Samples of peripheral blood were taken, and for ankylosing spondylitis patients, synovial fluid was collected as well. In total, the full study cohort was made up of some 110 healthy donors and 25 or so ankylosing spondylitis patients. The study at large found these results: The disease-linked clones were reported as significantly enriched in matched synovial fluid samples from ankylosing spondylitis patients. A CD8+ phenotype was shown by the disease-linked clones, which were found at relatively low frequencies in peripheral blood. Some motif variants had previously been reported in the synovial fluid and blood of reactive arthritis patients, which suggests shared mechanisms of disease initiation. A TCR beta motif of eight highly homologous amino acid variants appeared characteristic of blood from ankylosing spondylitis patients.

Instrument on record: Illumina HiSeq 2500. Quantitative 5'-RACE with molecular barcodes was used to prepare TCR beta libraries. The source study handled its data this way. A new computational method, built on a probabilistic model of VDJ rearrangement, was used to identify disease-linked TCR variants. Clones were called with MiXCR by TCRdb after fastp trimmed the public reads at Q25, and only in-frame beta chains were retained. Entries are consolidated by CDR3 protein sequence, retaining the most common genes and DNA. The V and J calls reflect TCRdb's pipeline rather than the authors' work. For this sample the table gives around 230,000 distinct CDR3 sequences, of which approximately 9% were detected only once. The ten largest clones represent approximately 7% of the sample. This clonotype was recorded at least ten times. This receptor's antigen is unknown. No base quality values were provided; no much bigger clone lies one nucleotide off.

Source material: blood, either unsorted or a sorted T cell fraction (not recorded which). The receptor comes from a male donor with ankylosing spondylitis or in good health (not recorded which).

CDR3 loop: CASSMANPEKLFF. The nucleotide sequence reads as follows: TGTGCCAGTAGTATGGCCAATCCTGAAAAACTGTTTTTT. This receptor chain uses TRBV19 and TRBJ1-4; the D segment cannot be called with confidence. Cut back by 3 bases and 7 bases, the V and J ends lie 9 bases apart. CDR1 and CDR2 are drawn from the germline V gene (reference sequence): LNHDA, SQIVND. Spanning cysteine to phenylalanine, the CDR3 consists of 13 amino acids. CDR3 DNA only is kept here, 39 bases in frame from base 1.